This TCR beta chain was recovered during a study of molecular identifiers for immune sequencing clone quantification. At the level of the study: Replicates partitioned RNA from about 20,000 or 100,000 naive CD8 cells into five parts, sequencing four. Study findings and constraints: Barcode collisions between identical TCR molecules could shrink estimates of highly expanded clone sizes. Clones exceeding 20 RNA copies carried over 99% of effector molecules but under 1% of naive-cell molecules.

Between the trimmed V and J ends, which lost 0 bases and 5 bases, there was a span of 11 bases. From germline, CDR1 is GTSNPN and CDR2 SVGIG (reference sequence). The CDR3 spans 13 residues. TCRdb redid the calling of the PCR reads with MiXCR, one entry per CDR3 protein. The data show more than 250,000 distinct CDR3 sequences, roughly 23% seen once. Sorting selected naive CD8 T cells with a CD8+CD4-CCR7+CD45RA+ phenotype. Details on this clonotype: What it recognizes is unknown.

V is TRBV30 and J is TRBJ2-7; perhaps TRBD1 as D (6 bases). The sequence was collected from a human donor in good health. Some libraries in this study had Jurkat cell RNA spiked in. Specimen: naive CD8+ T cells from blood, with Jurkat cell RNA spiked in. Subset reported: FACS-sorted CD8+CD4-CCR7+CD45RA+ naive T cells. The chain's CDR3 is CAWSVGPGDEQYF. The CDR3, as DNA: TGTGCCTGGAGTGTTGGACCAGGGGACGAGCAGTACTTC.